This entry lists 18 T cell receptor beta chains sequenced from one sample in a study of blood T cell repertoires in COVID-19. The method was immunoSEQ multiplex PCR; TCRdb's version includes in-frame clones alone and lacks a portion of them. In the table there are 190,000 or so clones, 87% of which are singletons. The sample taken for sequencing was PBMCs or T cells enriched from blood (not recorded which). These receptors originate from a woman aged 25 to 39 who had recovered from COVID-19.

This rearrangement joins TRBV9 to TRBJ1-3; possible D gene TRBD1, 5 bases. The germline V gene encodes CDR1 SGDLS and CDR2 YYNGEE. This CDR3 region has 15 residues. V lost 3 bases and J lost 0, with 10 bases in between. CDR3 amino acids: CASSGDLNSGNTIYF. The CDR3 region has the DNA TGTGCCAGCAGCGGGGACTTGAACTCTGGAAACACCATATATTTT.

This chain links TRBV7-2 with TRBJ1-2, with 7 bases identical to TRBD1. Germline-derived CDR1 and CDR2 are SGHTA and FQGNSA. This CDR3 is built from 14 residues. Trimming at V came to 6 bases and at J to 4 bases, leaving 8 bases not matched to a gene. CDR3 region: CASSPRQGIYGYTF. The CDR3 DNA sequence: TGTGCCAGCAGTCCTAGACAGGGAATCTATGGCTACACCTTC. Full variable domain (rest looked up from reference TRBV7-2 and TRBJ1-2): GAGVSQSPSNKVTEKGKDVELRCDPISGHTALYWYRQSLGQGLEFLIYFQGNSAPDKSGLPSDRFSAERTGGSVSTLTIQRTQQEDSAVYLCASSPRQGIYGYTFGSGTRLTVV.

The chain has TRBV13 and TRBJ2-6; 9 bases map to TRBD1. CDR3 length: 16 residues. Germline CDR1 PRHDT, CDR2 FYEKMQ (reference sequence). With V trimmed by 4 bases and J by 3 bases, 4 bases remained unmatched. The DNA for the CDR3 is TGTGCCAGCAGCTCCAGGACAGGGGTTGGGGCCAACGTCCTGACTTTC. This translates into CASSSRTGVGANVLTF.

The chain is built from TRBV2 and TRBJ1-1, with 7 bases identical to TRBD1. Trimming removed 2 bases from V and 5 bases from J; junction bases left unmatched: 11. This CDR3 region has 16 residues. The germline gives CDR1 SNHLY, CDR2 FYNNEI. The CDR3 coding sequence is TGTGCCAGCAGTGAATCGGCAGGGGGAAGAAGGACTGAAGCTTTCTTT. It is translated as CASSESAGGRRTEAFF.

This clone was picked up one time. J is TRBJ1-1 and V is TRBV3-1 (or the pseudogene TRBV3-2), with 7 bases lining up with TRBD1. CDR1 LGHDT and CDR2 YNNKEL come from the germline V gene (reference sequence). J was trimmed by 2 bases and V by 4 bases; bases with no gene match: 4. The CDR3 extends over 14 amino acids. This CDR3 is CASSLRQGNTEAFF. CDR3 nucleotides: TGTGCCAGCAGCCTACGACAGGGCAACACTGAAGCTTTCTTT.

The chain has TRBV12-5 and TRBJ1-3; TRBD1 is a possible D gene (5 bases). V was trimmed by 5 bases and J by 5 bases, leaving 13 bases between them. Germline V CDR1 and CDR2: LGHNT, FRNRAP. The length of the CDR3 is 14 residues. The CDR3 sequence is CASGPQGARNTIYF. The CDR3 nucleotides are TGTGCTAGTGGTCCTCAGGGTGCCCGAAACACCATATATTTT. Based on the CDR3 plus reference TRBV12-5 and TRBJ1-3, the full variable domain is DARVTQTPRHKVTEMGQEVTMRCQPILGHNTVFWYRQTMMQGLELLAYFRNRAPLDDSGMPKDRFSAEMPDATLATLKIQPSEPRDSAVYFCASGPQGARNTIYFGEGSWLTVV.

The count of this clone is one. The chain combines TRBV19 with TRBJ1-6; TRBD1 aligns across 8 bases. The junction had 1 base not matched to a gene; V was cut back by 7 bases and J by 8 bases. Germline V lookup: CDR1 LNHDA, CDR2 SQIVND (reference sequence). This CDR3 region has 12 residues. The CDR3 region has the DNA TGTGCCAGTAAGACAGGGGATTCACCCCTCCACTTT. Residues: CASKTGDSPLHF.

This clone appeared a single time. The chain links TRBV9 to TRBJ2-7, with no clear D. The V end was cut by 3 bases, the J end by 2 bases, with 18 bases between. The CDR3 totals 16 residues. CDR1 is SGDLS and CDR2 is YYNGEE in the germline V gene. In nucleotides, the CDR3 is TGTGCCAGCAGCGGAGATCCCGTCTCTTCTACCTACGAGCAGTACTTC. Encoded protein: CASSGDPVSSTYEQYF.

This clone appeared once. The chain is built from TRBV12-5 and TRBJ2-1, with TRBD2 identical over 13 bases. The length of the CDR3 is 15 residues. J lost 9 bases, V lost 6 bases, and 8 bases had no gene match. CDR1 LGHNT and CDR2 FRNRAP come from the germline V gene. The CDR3 DNA follows: TGTGCTAGTGGCCCACTAGCGGGGGGGCCCACTGAGCAGTTCTTC. This translates into CASGPLAGGPTEQFF.

This clone showed up just once. The chain combines TRBV7-3 with TRBJ1-2; D perhaps matches TRBD1 (5 bases). This CDR3 region has 17 residues. Germline CDR1 SGHTA, CDR2 FQGTGA. Trimming stripped 5 bases from V and 6 bases from J, with 25 bases between. The CDR3 is CASSPSGGAGRGNGYTF. The CDR3 coding sequence is TGTGCCAGCAGCCCTTCGGGAGGGGCAGGAAGAGGGAATGGCTACACCTTC. Based on the CDR3 plus reference TRBV7-3 and TRBJ1-2, the full variable domain is GAGVSQTPSNKVTEKGKYVELRCDPISGHTALYWYRQSLGQGPEFLIYFQGTGAADDSGLPNDRFFAVRPEGSVSTLKIQRTERGDSAVYLCASSPSGGAGRGNGYTFGSGTRLTVV.

The chain joins TRBV7-3 to TRBJ2-3, with D hard to call. The V gene lost 0 bases and the J gene lost 0 bases, with 7 bases spanning the gap. Germline CDR1 and CDR2: SGHTA and FQGTGA. The CDR3 covers 15 residues. The CDR3 nucleotides read TGTGCCAGCAGCTTAACTCTGGCTAGCACAGATACGCAGTATTTT. Protein product: CASSLTLASTDTQYF.

The CDR3 DNA is TGTGCCAGCAGCCCAGGGACAGGGGGAAGCTACACCTTC. Protein sequence: CASSPGTGGSYTF. The chain carries TRBV6-5 and TRBJ1-2; 11 bases align to TRBD1. This CDR3 spans 13 amino acids. CDR1 and CDR2 (germline): MNHEY, SVGAGI. V shed 6 bases, J shed 9 bases, and the junction held 6 bases outside the gene matches.

The chain uses TRBV19 and TRBJ2-7; TRBD1 matches 7 bases. CDR1 is LNHDA, CDR2 SQIVND, per germline (reference sequence). Trimming cost V 3 bases and J 1 base; bases outside gene matches: 3. The CDR3 length is 14 residues. DNA of the CDR3: TGTGCCAGTAGTATGGCAGGGGGATCCTACGAGCAGTACTTC. Its translation: CASSMAGGSYEQYF.

The V and J genes are TRBV7-9 and TRBJ1-5; 7 bases are shared with TRBD1. Germline values: CDR1 SEHNR, CDR2 FQNEAQ (reference sequence). V dropped 5 bases and J dropped 2; count of bases not matched to a gene: 9. There are 16 residues in the CDR3. The CDR3 region is CASSRTGERGNQPQHF. DNA for the CDR3: TGTGCCAGCAGCCGAACAGGGGAGAGGGGCAATCAGCCCCAGCATTTT.

This clone has more than one count but fewer than ten. The V gene is TRBV21-1, the J gene TRBJ2-1; TRBD1 was called by the table and not checked on the DNA. TRBV21-1 is designated a pseudogene. CDR3 length: 15 residues. The CDR3 DNA reads TGTGCCAGCAGCAAAGGGGACAGAACGAGCTATGAGCAGTTCTTC. This gives the protein CASSKGDRTSYEQFF.

V usage is TRBV5-4 and J usage is TRBJ2-7; TRBD2 matches at 10 bases. Germline assignment: CDR1 SGHNT and CDR2 YYREEE (reference sequence). The V and J ends lost 5 bases and 4 bases, in that order; junction bases with no gene match: 6. This CDR3 comprises 14 residues. CDR3 amino acids: CASREETSGYEQYF. The CDR3 DNA sequence: TGTGCCAGCAGGGAGGAGACTAGCGGGTACGAGCAGTACTTC.

The chain carries TRBV6-5 and TRBJ2-1; D is uncertain. CDR1 MNHEY and CDR2 SVGAGI come from the germline V gene. V gave up 6 bases and J gave up 0 bases, with 12 bases separating them. This CDR3 comprises 15 residues. CDR3 amino acids: CASSIDTSSYNEQFF. DNA for the CDR3: TGTGCCAGCAGCATCGACACCAGCTCCTACAATGAGCAGTTCTTC.

CDR3 amino acids: CASSQNTYEQYF. The CDR3 DNA sequence: TGTGCCAGCAGCCAAAACACCTACGAGCAGTACTTC. The chain is built from TRBV7-2 and TRBJ2-7; D ambiguous. In germline, CDR1 is SGHTA, CDR2 FQGNSA. The V end lost 5 bases, the J end lost 2 bases, and 7 bases lay between the germline ends. This CDR3 has 12 residues.